The rows below give T cell receptor beta chains drawn from one sample of a study of blood T cells in healthy people across ages. TCRdb reanalysed the 5' RACE reads using MiXCR and keeps one entry per CDR3 protein. The sample has approximately 900,000 distinct CDR3 sequences, under 50% seen once; the top ten hold about an eighth. Sequenced: blood. These receptors were collected from a man aged 30 to 39 in good health. CDR3s leave out the opening cysteine and the closing phenylalanine or tryptophan. A D gene is named only where the DNA matches it firmly.

j_call v_call d_call cdr3_aa
TRBJ2-3 TRBV27 TRBD2 ASSLLGGSGLAGIDTQY
TRBJ2-5 TRBV13 TRBD2 ASGSLKAGHYTQY
TRBJ2-7 TRBV6-1 TRBD1 ASRDSLTYEQY
TRBJ2-1 TRBV29-1 . SAARGGAGNEQF
TRBJ2-5 TRBV4-1 . ASIQDRGETQY
TRBJ2-3 TRBV20-1 . SARAHGVSTDTQY
TRBJ2-3 TRBV11-2 TRBD2 ASTRLALDTQY
TRBJ2-5 TRBV27 . ASSLDGTSYNEQY
TRBJ2-1 TRBV7-8 TRBD1 ASRISQGARYNEQF
TRBJ2-3 TRBV10-3 . AITPGAFSDTQY
TRBJ2-3 TRBV7-3 TRBD2 ASSLLPSGEDTQY
TRBJ2-1 TRBV2 TRBD1 ASEGTDNEQF
TRBJ2-5 TRBV19 . ASSIRDTQTQY
TRBJ1-1 TRBV20-1 . SASGSGLDGEVYGF
TRBJ2-3 TRBV5-1 TRBD1 ASSSNRGLVPDTQY
TRBJ2-7 TRBV27 TRBD1 ASRIGTGHRTYEQY
TRBJ2-7 TRBV7-8 . ASSFDLGQFEQY
TRBJ2-7 TRBV12-3/TRBV12-4 TRBD1 ASRPSTGSYEQY
TRBJ1-5 TRBV5-8 TRBD1 ASSLRQGASNQPQH
TRBJ2-7 TRBV13 . ASRRGVHEQY
TRBJ2-7 TRBV7-2 . ASSLDRNRDEQY
TRBJ2-5 TRBV20-1 . SAEKETQY
TRBJ2-1 TRBV7-9 . ASSLVAYNEQF
TRBJ2-1 TRBV25-1 . ASSELGLAGRNEQF
TRBJ1-6 TRBV4-2 TRBD1 ASSQDFRGQGIYNSPLH
TRBJ2-3 TRBV6-5 . ASSTTTDTQY
TRBJ2-3 TRBV7-6 TRBD2 ASSPERGTDTQY
. TRBV3-1 TRBD2 ASRASGSSYEQY
TRBJ1-6 TRBV7-2 . ASSLDRNSVSPLH
TRBJ2-1 TRBV9 TRBD1 ASSFGQVTYNEQF
TRBJ2-1 TRBV2 TRBD2 ASTGGRQMGNKQF
TRBJ2-7 TRBV5-6 TRBD2 ASSSGTSGRYEQY
TRBJ2-3 TRBV21-1 . ASSKVYSRRFSGTDTQY
TRBJ1-4 TRBV28 . ASSPPHEKLF
TRBJ2-7 TRBV20-1 . SASEDRYEQY
TRBJ2-5 TRBV29-1 TRBD2 SAGGGGPKETQY
TRBJ2-1 TRBV20-1 . SAPPDAYNEQF
. TRBV7-3 TRBD1 ASSETGNALETQY
TRBJ2-1 TRBV29-1 . SVEGALKRNNEQF
TRBJ1-1 TRBV4-3 . ASSPTTGLKTEAF
TRBJ2-5 TRBV4-1 . ASSQHIASPETQY
TRBJ1-2 TRBV9 . ASSASLGGAYGYT
TRBJ1-2 TRBV3-1 . ASSQGAGGQNYGYT
TRBJ1-4 TRBV6-1 . ASSEGLFAANEKLF
TRBJ1-2 TRBV20-1 . SAISGDRDYGYT
TRBJ1-5 TRBV5-5 . ASSYGPGVRNQPQH
TRBJ2-3 TRBV6-4 . ASSDRPGADTQY
TRBJ2-3 TRBV5-1 . ASRPLDQHTDTQY
TRBJ2-7 TRBV6-2/TRBV6-3 . ASSPRRTAGSYEQY
TRBJ2-1 TRBV5-1 TRBD2 ASSVTRTSGSYNEQF